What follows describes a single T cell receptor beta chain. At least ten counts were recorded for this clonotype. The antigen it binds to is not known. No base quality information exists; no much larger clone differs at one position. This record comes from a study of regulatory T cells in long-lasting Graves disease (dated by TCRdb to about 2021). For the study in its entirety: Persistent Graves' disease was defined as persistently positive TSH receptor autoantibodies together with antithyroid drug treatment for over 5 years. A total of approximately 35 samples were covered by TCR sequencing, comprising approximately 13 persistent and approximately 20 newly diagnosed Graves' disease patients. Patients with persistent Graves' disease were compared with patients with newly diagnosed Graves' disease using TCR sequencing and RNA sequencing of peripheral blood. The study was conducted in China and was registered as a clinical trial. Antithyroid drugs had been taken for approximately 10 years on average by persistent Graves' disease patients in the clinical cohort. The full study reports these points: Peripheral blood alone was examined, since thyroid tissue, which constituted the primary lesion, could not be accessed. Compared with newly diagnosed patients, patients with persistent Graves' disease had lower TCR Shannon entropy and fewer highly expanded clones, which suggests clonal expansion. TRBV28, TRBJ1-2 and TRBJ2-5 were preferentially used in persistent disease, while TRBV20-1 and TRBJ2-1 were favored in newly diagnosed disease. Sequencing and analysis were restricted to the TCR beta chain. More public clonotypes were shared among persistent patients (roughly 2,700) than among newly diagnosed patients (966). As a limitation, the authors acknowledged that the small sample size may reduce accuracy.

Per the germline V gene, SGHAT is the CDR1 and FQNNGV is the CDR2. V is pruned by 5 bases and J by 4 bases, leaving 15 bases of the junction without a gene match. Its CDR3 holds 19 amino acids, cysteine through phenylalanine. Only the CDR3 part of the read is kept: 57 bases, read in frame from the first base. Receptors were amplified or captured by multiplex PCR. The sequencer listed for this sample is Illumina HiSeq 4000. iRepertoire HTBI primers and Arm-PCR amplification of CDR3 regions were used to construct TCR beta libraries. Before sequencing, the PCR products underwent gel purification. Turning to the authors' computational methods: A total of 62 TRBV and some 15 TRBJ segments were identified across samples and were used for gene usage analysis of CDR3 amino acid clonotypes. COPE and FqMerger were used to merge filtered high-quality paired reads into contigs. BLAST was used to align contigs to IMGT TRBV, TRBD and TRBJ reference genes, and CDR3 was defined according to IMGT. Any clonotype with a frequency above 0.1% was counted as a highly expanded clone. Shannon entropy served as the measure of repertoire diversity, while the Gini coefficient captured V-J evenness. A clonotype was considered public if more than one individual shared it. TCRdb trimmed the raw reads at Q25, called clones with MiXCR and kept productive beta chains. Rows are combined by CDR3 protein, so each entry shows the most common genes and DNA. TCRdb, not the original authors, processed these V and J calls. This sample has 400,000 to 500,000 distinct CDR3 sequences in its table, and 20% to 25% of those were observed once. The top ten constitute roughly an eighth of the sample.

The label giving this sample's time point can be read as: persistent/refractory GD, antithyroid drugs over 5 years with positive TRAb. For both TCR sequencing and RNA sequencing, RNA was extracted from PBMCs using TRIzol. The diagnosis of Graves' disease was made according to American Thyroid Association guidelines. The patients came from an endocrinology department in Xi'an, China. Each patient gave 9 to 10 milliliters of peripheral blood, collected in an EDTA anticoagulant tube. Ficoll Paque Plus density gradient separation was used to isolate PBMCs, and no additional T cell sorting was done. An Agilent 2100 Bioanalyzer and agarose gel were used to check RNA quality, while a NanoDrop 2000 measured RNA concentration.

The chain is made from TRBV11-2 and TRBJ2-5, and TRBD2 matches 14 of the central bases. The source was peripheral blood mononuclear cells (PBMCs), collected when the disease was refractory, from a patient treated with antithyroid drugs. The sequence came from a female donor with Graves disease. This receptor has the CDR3 CASSPWGGTSGSPGETQYF. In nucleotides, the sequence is TGTGCCAGCAGCCCGTGGGGCGGGACTAGCGGGAGTCCGGGAGAGACCCAGTACTTC.